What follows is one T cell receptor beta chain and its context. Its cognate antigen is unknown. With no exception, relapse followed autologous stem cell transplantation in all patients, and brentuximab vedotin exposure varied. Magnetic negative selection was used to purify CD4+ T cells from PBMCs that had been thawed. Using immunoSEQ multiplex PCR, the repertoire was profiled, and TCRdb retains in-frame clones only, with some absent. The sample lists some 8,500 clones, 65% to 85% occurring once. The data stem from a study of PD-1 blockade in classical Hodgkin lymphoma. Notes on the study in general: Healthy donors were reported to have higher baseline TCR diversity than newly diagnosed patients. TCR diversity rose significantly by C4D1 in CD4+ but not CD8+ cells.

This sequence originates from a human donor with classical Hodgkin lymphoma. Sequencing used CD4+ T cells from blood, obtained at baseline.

The CDR3 sequence is CASSLGQVTGELFF. For the CDR3, the DNA is TGTGCCAGCAGCTTAGGTCAGGTGACCGGGGAGCTGTTTTTT. V gene TRBV7-9 combines with J gene TRBJ2-2, with no clear D. V lost 1 base, J lost 5 bases, and 8 bases lay in between. Germline-derived CDR1 and CDR2 are SEHNR and FQNEAQ (reference sequence). CDR3 length: 14 residues.